The 20 T cell receptor beta chains below all came from one sample that was sequenced in a study of T-cell reconstitution after alpha-beta-depleted transplantation in children. Unique molecular identifiers were used to barcode this TCRbeta library. TCRdb ran MiXCR on the PCR reads and lists one entry per CDR3 protein. The data hold roughly 66,000 distinct CDR3 sequences, with roughly 4.9% observed a single time. The sample here was PBMCs, mostly from graft donor cells, taken 180 days after TCRalphabeta/CD19-depleted stem cell transplant. These receptors were collected from a boy younger than two who had a stem cell transplant for acute myeloid leukemia, so the T cells may come from the graft donor.

This clonotype was recorded many times. The chain uses TRBV7-2 and TRBJ2-3; 11 bases agree with TRBD2. V lost 1 base, J lost 7 bases, and 4 bases stayed unmatched. Looked up from germline, CDR1 is SGHTA and CDR2 is FQGNSA. The CDR3 spans 15 residues. The CDR3 sequence: CASSLEIAGGHTQYF. CDR3 DNA: TGTGCCAGCAGCTTAGAAATAGCGGGGGGGCATACGCAGTATTTT.

In its sample, this clonotype was seen many times. The chain links TRBV12-3 or TRBV12-4 to TRBJ2-3; 7 nucleotides match TRBD2. V dropped 5 bases and J dropped 4; count of bases not matched to a gene: 9. There are 15 residues in the CDR3. The CDR3 reads CASSPSGARADTQYF. CDR3 nucleotides: TGTGCCAGCAGTCCGAGCGGGGCCAGGGCAGATACGCAGTATTTT.

This clonotype was seen repeatedly, ten times or more. The rearrangement joins TRBV28 to TRBJ2-7, with a weak D call TRBD1 (5 bases). Germline assignment: CDR1 MDHEN and CDR2 SYDVKM. Trimming pared 3 bases from V and 5 bases from J, leaving 11 bases between. The CDR3 sequence is 13 residues long. The CDR3 region has the DNA TGTGCCAGCAGTTTTACACAGGACCACGAGCAGTACGTC. Translated, it gives CASSFTQDHEQYV.

This clonotype was picked up many times. This chain joins TRBV27 and TRBJ1-1; unclear D gene. Germline V gene sequence: CDR1 MNHEY, CDR2 SMNVEV (reference sequence). V lost 0 bases, J lost 1 base, and 3 bases lay in between. CDR3 length: 13 residues. The CDR3 nucleotides read TGTGCCAGCAGTTTATCGACGAACACTGAAGCTTTCTTT. It translates to CASSLSTNTEAFF.

At least ten counts were recorded for this clonotype. This chain links TRBV5-1 with TRBJ2-1, with D possibly TRBD2 on 7 matching bases. Germline loops: CDR1 SGHRS, CDR2 YFSETQ. The CDR3 consists of 17 residues. V was clipped by 5 bases and J by 0 bases, with 18 bases between them. The CDR3 DNA is TGCGCCAGCAGTTCGCCCCGCGGGGGCCCCTCCTACAATGAGCAGTTCTTC. Translated: CASSSPRGGPSYNEQFF.

This clonotype was seen ten or more times. The chain couples TRBV4-1 to TRBJ2-1; 9 positions match TRBD2. Germline trimming cut 1 base from V and 8 bases from J; bases unmatched to any gene: 12. CDR3 length equals 17 residues. Germline CDR1 MGHRA, CDR2 YSYEKL. For the CDR3, the DNA is TGCGCCAGCAGCCAAGGATGGGGCGGGGGGGCCTTGGATGAGCAGTTCTTC. Translating gives CASSQGWGGGALDEQFF.

This clonotype was recorded at least ten times. This chain links TRBV5-6 with TRBJ2-2; D is possibly TRBD2 (5 bases). The CDR3 sequence is 15 residues long. V dropped 2 bases and J dropped 5 bases, with 13 bases sitting between them. Germline values: CDR1 SGHDT, CDR2 YYEEEE. CDR3 DNA: TGTGCCAGCAGCTTTGGCGGGTTTGGAACCGGGGAGCTGTTTTTT. Protein sequence: CASSFGGFGTGELFF.

This clonotype was found many times. The genes are TRBV12-3 or TRBV12-4 and TRBJ2-1, with a tentative D call TRBD1 (5 bases). With 1 base removed from V and 1 base from J, the gap between germline ends came to 8 bases. CDR3 size: 15 residues. The CDR3 nucleotides read TGTGCCAGCAGTTTAGGTGGGGCTTCCTACAATGAGCAGTTCTTC. Encoded protein: CASSLGGASYNEQFF.

This clonotype appeared many times. The chain carries TRBV28 and TRBJ2-2; D perhaps matches TRBD1 (7 bases). The germline gives CDR1 MDHEN, CDR2 SYDVKM. Trimming took off 5 bases at V and 0 bases at J, with 13 bases between the two ends. The CDR3 has 16 amino acids. The CDR3 sequence: CASSPQGGPNTGELFF. CDR3 bases: TGTGCCAGCAGTCCCCAGGGGGGCCCGAACACCGGGGAGCTGTTTTTT. Looking up the rest from reference TRBV28 and TRBJ2-2 gives the full variable domain: DVKVTQSSRYLVKRTGEKVFLECVQDMDHENMFWYRQDPGLGLRLIYFSYDVKMKEKGDIPEGYSVSREKKERFSLILESASTNQTSMYLCASSPQGGPNTGELFFGEGSRLTVL.

The genes are TRBV12-3 or TRBV12-4 and TRBJ1-4; D unclear. The CDR3 totals 11 residues. V lost 7 bases and J lost 7, with 7 bases in between. The DNA for the CDR3 is TGTGCCAGCACCCCCGGTGAAAAACTGTTTTTT. This encodes CASTPGEKLFF.

This clonotype was observed many times. J is TRBJ1-5 and V is TRBV30, with D tentatively TRBD1 (5 bases). Between the trimmed V and J ends, which lost 8 bases and 3 bases, there was a span of 11 bases. Per the germline V gene, CDR1 is GTSNPN and CDR2 is SVGIG (reference sequence). This CDR3 has 12 residues. The CDR3 DNA sequence: TGTGCCGGGGGGGAAAACAATCAGCCCCAGCATTTT. Amino acids: CAGGENNQPQHF.

This clonotype has a count of ten or more. The chain links TRBV27 to TRBJ2-2; TRBD1 might be the D (6 bases). Trimming left V 1 base short and J 2 bases short, with 8 bases between. The CDR3 contains 15 residues. Germline CDR1 reads MNHEY; CDR2 reads SMNVEV (reference sequence). The CDR3 DNA reads TGTGCCAGCAGTTTATGGACAGAAAACACCGGGGAGCTGTTTTTT. Translating it yields CASSLWTENTGELFF.

This clonotype was detected many times. V usage is TRBV7-2 and J usage is TRBJ2-1, with unresolved D. The germline V and J ends were trimmed by 3 bases and 0 bases, with 15 bases remaining between them. Germline-derived CDR1 and CDR2 are SGHTA and FQGNSA. The CDR3 has 17 residues. In DNA form, the CDR3 reads TGTGCCAGCAGCTTCCGCCTCGTAGCTGGCTCCTACAATGAGCAGTTCTTC. Protein sequence: CASSFRLVAGSYNEQFF.

This clonotype is termed medium-sized. The chain combines TRBV12-3 or TRBV12-4 with TRBJ2-3; D is ambiguous. With 4 bases removed from V and 5 bases from J, the gap between germline ends came to 10 bases. The length of the CDR3 is 13 residues. Here the CDR3 reads CASSWIGQDTQYF. CDR3 nucleotide sequence: TGTGCCAGCAGTTGGATAGGGCAAGATACGCAGTATTTT.

In its sample, this clonotype was seen many times. This chain uses TRBV18 with TRBJ1-4, with TRBD1 identical over 8 bases. The CDR3 sequence is 15 residues long. CDR1 is KGHSH, CDR2 LQKENI, per germline. The junction had 13 bases not matched to a gene; V was cut back by 3 bases and J by 13 bases. The CDR3 nucleotides read TGTGCCAGCTCACCGGGGGACAGGAGCCCCCCAAGACTGTTTTTT. Protein sequence: CASSPGDRSPPRLFF.

In this sample, this clonotype turned up many times. The chain combines TRBV29-1 with TRBJ2-1; D is uncertain. V was cut by 7 bases and J by 4 bases, with 14 bases left in between. CDR1 and CDR2 (germline): SQVTM, ANQGSEA. The length of the CDR3 is 13 residues. In nucleotides, the CDR3 is TGCAGCGGGGCGGACCGAAATTACAATGAGCAGTTCTTC. This sequence encodes CSGADRNYNEQFF.

This clonotype was seen ten or more times. The chain joins TRBV7-2 to TRBJ2-2; TRBD1 might be the D (6 bases). This CDR3 contains 15 residues. Trimming stripped 5 bases from V and 1 base from J, with 11 bases between. CDR1 is SGHTA and CDR2 is FQGNSA in the germline V gene. CDR3 residues: CASSPQGMNTGELFF. For the CDR3, the DNA is TGTGCCAGCAGCCCCCAGGGGATGAACACCGGGGAGCTGTTTTTT.

This clonotype was found many times. J is TRBJ1-1 and V is TRBV11-2, with 9 bases matching TRBD1. The V gene's germline CDR1 is SGHAT and CDR2 FQNNGV. This CDR3 comprises 13 residues. Unmatched junction bases numbered 6, after V lost 3 bases and J lost 10 bases. CDR3 DNA: TGTGCCAGCAGCTTCCCTCCGGGACAGGGAGCTTTCTTT. Amino acid sequence: CASSFPPGQGAFF.

At least ten counts were recorded for this clonotype. V usage is TRBV3-1 and J usage is TRBJ2-5; D may be TRBD2 (6 bases). The germline V and J ends were trimmed by 4 bases and 1 base, with 10 bases remaining between them. In germline, CDR1 is LGHDT, CDR2 YNNKEL (reference sequence). The CDR3 has 14 residues. In nucleotides, the CDR3 is TGTGCCAGCAGCCCTCAGCGGGTCCAAGAGACCCAGTACTTC. Its protein product is CASSPQRVQETQYF.

The rearrangement uses TRBV9 and TRBJ2-7; 9 bases are a match to TRBD2. The CDR3 is 15 residues long. The V and J ends lost 1 base and 2 bases, in that order; junction bases with no gene match: 4. Per germline, CDR1 SGDLS and CDR2 YYNGEE. In DNA form, the CDR3 reads TGTGCCAGCAGCGTAACGAGCGGGGGGCCCTACGAGCAGTACTTC. Translation: CASSVTSGGPYEQYF.